Shown below are 19 T cell receptor beta chains from a single sample sequenced in a study of control samples from healthy donors and cancer patients. Clones were read by immunoSEQ multiplex PCR, and TCRdb kept only the in-frame ones, dropping some. The sample carries 120,000 or so clones, approximately 90% recorded once. The sequenced material came from PBMCs. The receptors shown here come from a woman in her sixties or seventies with lung cancer.

J is TRBJ1-1 and V is TRBV6-2 or TRBV6-3; weak D call: TRBD1 (5 bases). The CDR3 is made up of 16 amino acids. CDR1 MNHEY and CDR2 SVGEGT come from the germline V gene. Trimming cost V 4 bases and J 2 bases, with 17 bases left between them. The CDR3 sequence is CASSSTGSPSNTEAFF. DNA for the CDR3: TGTGCCAGCAGTTCCACAGGATCACCGTCTAACACTGAAGCTTTCTTT.

The genes are TRBV5-4 and TRBJ1-2; D call uncertain. V was cut by 1 base and J by 8 bases, with 12 bases left in between. Germline CDR1 is SGHNT and CDR2 is YYREEE (reference sequence). This CDR3 has 13 residues. The CDR3 region is CASSLRLAEGYTF. DNA of the CDR3: TGTGCCAGCAGCTTGCGCCTGGCAGAGGGCTACACCTTC. The full variable domain, with the rest looked up from reference TRBV5-4 and TRBJ1-2, is ETGVTQSPTHLIKTRGQQVTLRCSSQSGHNTVSWYQQALGQGPQFIFQYYREEENGRGNFPPRFSGLQFPNYSSELNVNALELDDSALYLCASSLRLAEGYTFGSGTRLTVV.

The chain joins TRBV9 to TRBJ2-5; no clear D gene. Trimming stripped 4 bases from V and 3 bases from J, with 4 bases between. Germline CDR1 SGDLS, CDR2 YYNGEE. The CDR3 spans 11 residues. CDR3 coding DNA: TGTGCCAGCAGCTTTGAAGAGACCCAGTACTTC. Amino acids: CASSFEETQYF.

There are a few counts of this clone. The chain joins TRBV9 to TRBJ1-5; D is ambiguous. V was pared by 0 bases and J by 3 bases, with 4 bases between. The CDR3 is made up of 13 amino acids. The germline CDR1 and CDR2 sequences are SGDLS and YYNGEE. The CDR3 nucleotides are TGTGCCAGCAGCGTAGCCCTCAATCAGCCCCAGCATTTT. It yields the protein CASSVALNQPQHF.

The CDR3 reads CASSVDPQTGEQYF. The CDR3 nucleotides read TGTGCCAGCAGCGTAGACCCCCAGACTGGGGAGCAGTACTTC. The chain carries TRBV9 and TRBJ2-7; D call uncertain. Germline V gene lookup returns CDR1 SGDLS and CDR2 YYNGEE. The CDR3 has 14 amino acids. Between the trimmed V and J ends, which lost 0 bases and 7 bases, there was a span of 14 bases.

The J gene is TRBJ1-6, the V gene TRBV19; D unclear. Germline V CDR1 and CDR2: LNHDA, SQIVND (reference sequence). There are 14 residues in the CDR3. V lost 5 bases to trimming and J lost 7 bases, with 12 bases between them. The CDR3 sequence is CASSSQSPNSPLHF. The CDR3 bases are TGTGCCAGTAGTTCTCAAAGCCCGAATTCACCCCTCCACTTT.

The J gene is TRBJ2-7, the V gene TRBV3-1 (or the pseudogene TRBV3-2); 12 bases line up with TRBD1. The CDR3 is 14 amino acids. V gave up 4 bases and J gave up 6 bases; unmatched junction bases: 4. In germline, CDR1 is LGHDT, CDR2 YNNKEL (reference sequence). The CDR3, as DNA: TGTGCCAGCAGCCCTCGGGACAGGGGGCCCGAGCAGTACTTC. Its protein product is CASSPRDRGPEQYF.

This clone came up a few times. The V gene is TRBV7-9, the J gene TRBJ2-3; no clear D gene. Trimming cost V 9 bases and J 2 bases, with 15 bases left between them. CDR1 and CDR2 (germline): SEHNR, FQNEAQ (reference sequence). The CDR3 loop spans 14 amino acids. This CDR3 is CASTPIRNTDTQYF. CDR3 DNA sequence: TGTGCCAGTACTCCGATTAGAAACACAGATACGCAGTATTTT.

This chain uses TRBV14 with TRBJ2-3; D is ambiguous. The germline V gene encodes CDR1 SGHDN and CDR2 FVKESK. The CDR3 totals 13 residues. Trimming cost V 4 bases and J 2 bases, with 7 bases left between them. CDR3 amino acids: CASSPKSTDTQYF. DNA for the CDR3: TGTGCCAGCAGCCCCAAATCCACAGATACGCAGTATTTT.

The chain has TRBV19 and TRBJ1-3; D call uncertain. CDR1 LNHDA and CDR2 SQIVND come from the germline V gene (reference sequence). The CDR3 is 15 amino acids. Trimming removed 3 bases from V and 4 bases from J, with 13 bases in between. The CDR3 DNA follows: TGTGCCAGTAGTATGGTCCGGACGAAAGGAAACACCATATATTTT. The encoded protein is CASSMVRTKGNTIYF.

The chain is built from TRBV7-8 and TRBJ2-5; the D is unclear. The CDR3 is made up of 11 amino acids. Germline V gives CDR1 SGHVS, CDR2 FQNEAQ. The DNA of the CDR3 is TGTAGTGGTACAGTGGGGGAGACCCAGTACTTC. Residues: CSGTVGETQYF.

The V call is TRBV13, the J call TRBJ1-2; no clear D gene. V dropped 7 bases and J dropped 8 bases, with 26 bases sitting between them. The CDR3 is 16 residues long. Germline CDR1 and CDR2: PRHDT and FYEKMQ (reference sequence). CDR3 nucleotides: TGTGCCAGCACGCGGGCCGGTAAAGAAACTTATGGAGGCTACACCTTC. Translating gives CASTRAGKETYGGYTF.

CDR3 residues: CASRLARWNEQFF. Here the CDR3 DNA reads TGTGCAAGTCGCTTAGCGAGATGGAATGAGCAGTTCTTC. The chain joins TRBV12-2 to TRBJ2-1; the listed D gene, TRBD2, was not tested against the DNA. TRBV12-2 is reported as a pseudogene. This CDR3 spans 13 amino acids.

The chain couples TRBV5-1 to TRBJ1-1; D may be TRBD1 (5 bases). Trimming removed 4 bases from V and 7 bases from J, with 17 bases in between. Germline CDR1 reads SGHRS; CDR2 reads YFSETQ. The CDR3 covers 14 residues. Here the CDR3 reads CASSEGLREGEAFF. CDR3 in DNA: TGCGCCAGCAGCGAGGGACTCCGTGAGGGTGAAGCTTTCTTT.

In the case of this clone: Other DNA variants within this sample encode the same CDR3. V is TRBV20-1 and J is TRBJ1-1; D is unclear. Trimming pared 6 bases from V and 1 base from J, leaving 3 bases between. The CDR3 contains 10 residues. Germline V gene lookup returns CDR1 DFQATT and CDR2 SNEGSKA (reference sequence). DNA of the CDR3: TGCAGTGCCGCGAACACTGAAGCTTTCTTT. It specifies CSAANTEAFF.

The chain links TRBV5-4 to TRBJ2-7; 7 bases are shared with TRBD2. This CDR3 is 13 amino acids long. V lost 0 bases, J lost 5 bases, and 2 bases stayed unmatched. Per the germline V gene, CDR1 is SGHNT and CDR2 is YYREEE (reference sequence). The CDR3 DNA follows: TGTGCCAGCAGCTTGGCGGGGGGAGACGAGCAGTACTTC. It is translated as CASSLAGGDEQYF.

J is TRBJ1-2 and V is TRBV19; D gene unclear. This CDR3 is built from 14 residues. Trimming cost V 7 bases and J 3 bases, with 15 bases left between them. Germline assignment: CDR1 LNHDA and CDR2 SQIVND (reference sequence). CDR3 amino acids: CASISTQQDYGYTF. CDR3 DNA: TGTGCCAGTATATCGACCCAGCAAGACTATGGCTACACCTTC.

CDR3 nucleotide sequence: TGTGCCAGCAGTGTGGGACTAGCGGGAGGAGGTGACAATGAGCAGTTCTTC. Its protein is CASSVGLAGGGDNEQFF. The V gene is TRBV27, the J gene TRBJ2-1, with 15 positions matching TRBD2. From germline, CDR1 is MNHEY and CDR2 SMNVEV (reference sequence). The CDR3 has 17 amino acids. With V trimmed by 5 bases and J by 5 bases, 7 bases remained unmatched.

V gene TRBV11-2 combines with J gene TRBJ1-1; D unclear. This CDR3 comprises 13 residues. Germline-derived CDR1 and CDR2 are SGHAT and FQNNGV. V was trimmed by 6 bases and J by 6 bases, leaving 14 bases between them. CDR3 DNA: TGTGCCAGCAGTGAAGTCCCTCGGGCTGAAGCTTTCTTT. This encodes CASSEVPRAEAFF.